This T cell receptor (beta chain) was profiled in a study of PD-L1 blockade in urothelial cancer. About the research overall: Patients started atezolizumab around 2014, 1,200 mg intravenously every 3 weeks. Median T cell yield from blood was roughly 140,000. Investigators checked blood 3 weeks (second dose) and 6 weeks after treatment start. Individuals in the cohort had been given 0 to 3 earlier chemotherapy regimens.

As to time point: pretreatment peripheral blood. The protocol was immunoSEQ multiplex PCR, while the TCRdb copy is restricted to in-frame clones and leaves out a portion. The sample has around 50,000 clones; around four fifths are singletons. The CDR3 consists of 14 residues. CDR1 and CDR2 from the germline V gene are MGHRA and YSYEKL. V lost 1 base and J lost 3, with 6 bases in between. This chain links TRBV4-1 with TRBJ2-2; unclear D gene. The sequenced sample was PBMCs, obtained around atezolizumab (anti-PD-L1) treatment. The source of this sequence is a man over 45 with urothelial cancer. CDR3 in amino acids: CASSQGSDTGELFF. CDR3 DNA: TGCGCCAGCAGCCAAGGGAGTGACACCGGGGAGCTGTTTTTT.